A selection of T cell receptor beta chains follows, all from one sample in a study of shared clonotypes between healthy human individuals. The assay was immunoSEQ multiplex PCR, and TCRdb's table has in-frame clones only and misses some. Of about 1.1 million clones in the sample, 70% to 80% are singletons; the top ten hold more than 0.5%. Sequencing input: memory CD4+ T cells from PBMCs. The source of these receptors is a man between 18 and 29 years old in good health. Some clones in this sample may be carry-over from other donors' samples. Both conserved end residues are part of each CDR3. The D gene is left open where the match is weak. Size tells how often a clone was seen (once, few, many) or the class of an expanded clone, and some rows leave it out.

J gene: TRBJ2-5; CDR3 length: 17; D gene: TRBD2; clone size: -; V gene: TRBV15; CDR3 DNA: TGTGCCACCAGCAGCTTTAGGACTAGCGGGATCCCAGAGACCCAGTACTTC; CDR3 protein: CATSSFRTSGIPETQYF
J gene: TRBJ2-7; CDR3 length: 15; D gene: TRBD1; clone size: -; V gene: TRBV28; CDR3 DNA: TGTGCCAGCAGTTTACAAGGACAGGGGGCGGGAGAGCAGTACTTC; CDR3 protein: CASSLQGQGAGEQYF
J gene: TRBJ1-2; CDR3 length: 14; D gene: TRBD1; clone size: -; V gene: TRBV2; CDR3 DNA: TGTGCCAGCAGTTCCGGGACAGGCTCCATCGGCTACACCTTC; CDR3 protein: CASSSGTGSIGYTF
J gene: TRBJ2-7; CDR3 length: 14; D gene: -; clone size: once; V gene: TRBV7-8; CDR3 DNA: TGTGCCAGCAGCTTAAGACTAGGAAACTACGAGCAGTACTTC; CDR3 protein: CASSLRLGNYEQYF
J gene: TRBJ2-7; CDR3 length: 15; D gene: -; clone size: -; V gene: TRBV27; CDR3 DNA: TGTGCCAGCAGTTCGCGGGTGGGAGTCGCCTACGAGCAGTACTTC; CDR3 protein: CASSSRVGVAYEQYF
J gene: TRBJ2-1; CDR3 length: 14; D gene: -; clone size: -; V gene: TRBV28; CDR3 DNA: TGTGCCACCAGAGAAGAGAGCTCCTACAATGAGCAGTTCTTC; CDR3 protein: CATREESSYNEQFF
J gene: TRBJ2-7; CDR3 length: 14; D gene: -; clone size: few; V gene: TRBV7-9; CDR3 DNA: TGTGCCAGCAGCTACCCACTTTGGGACCACGAGCAGTACTTC; CDR3 protein: CASSYPLWDHEQYF
J gene: TRBJ2-1; CDR3 length: 14; D gene: TRBD2; clone size: -; V gene: TRBV27; CDR3 DNA: TGTGCCAGCTCCAAGGCTAGCGGGTACAATGAGCAGTTCTTC; CDR3 protein: CASSKASGYNEQFF
J gene: TRBJ2-7; CDR3 length: 13; D gene: -; clone size: -; V gene: TRBV2; CDR3 DNA: TGTGCCAGCAGTGAAGCGCAGGGCTACGAGCAGTACTTC; CDR3 protein: CASSEAQGYEQYF
J gene: TRBJ2-5; CDR3 length: 16; D gene: TRBD2; clone size: -; V gene: TRBV28; CDR3 DNA: TGTGCCAGCAGTTTCCGACTAGCGGGACCTAGAGAGACCCAGTACTTC; CDR3 protein: CASSFRLAGPRETQYF
J gene: TRBJ2-1; CDR3 length: 16; D gene: -; clone size: few; V gene: TRBV6-1; CDR3 DNA: TGTGCCAGCAGTGAATCGGCCCATTCTTCCTACAATGAGCAGTTCTTC; CDR3 protein: CASSESAHSSYNEQFF
J gene: TRBJ1-5; CDR3 length: 15; D gene: -; clone size: -; V gene: TRBV6-5; CDR3 DNA: TGTGCCAGCAGTTACACCCGGGATAGCAATCAGCCCCAGCATTTT; CDR3 protein: CASSYTRDSNQPQHF
J gene: TRBJ2-7; CDR3 length: 15; D gene: TRBD2; clone size: once; V gene: TRBV30; CDR3 DNA: TGTGCCTGGAGTCCTATTAGCGGGGCCTCCTACGAGCAGTACTTC; CDR3 protein: CAWSPISGASYEQYF
J gene: TRBJ2-1; CDR3 length: 16; D gene: TRBD2; clone size: -; V gene: TRBV7-8; CDR3 DNA: TGTGCCAGCAGCACCCTACTAGCGGCCTACTACAATGAGCAGTTCTTC; CDR3 protein: CASSTLLAAYYNEQFF
J gene: TRBJ2-7; CDR3 length: 18; D gene: TRBD1; clone size: -; V gene: TRBV15; CDR3 DNA: TGTGCCACCAGCAGAGATCTCTACCGGGACAGGGGTACTAGTAGTAAGTACTTC; CDR3 protein: CATSRDLYRDRGTSSKYF
J gene: TRBJ2-2; CDR3 length: 18; D gene: -; clone size: -; V gene: TRBV5-1; CDR3 DNA: TGCGCCAGCAGCCCGGGGGGGCCGGGACAGGGTAACACCGGGGAGCTGTTTTTT; CDR3 protein: CASSPGGPGQGNTGELFF
J gene: TRBJ1-3; CDR3 length: 18; D gene: TRBD1; clone size: -; V gene: TRBV7-9; CDR3 DNA: TGTGCCAGCAGCCTCTGGACAGGCCGTACTAACTCTGGAAACACCATATATTTT; CDR3 protein: CASSLWTGRTNSGNTIYF
J gene: TRBJ2-7; CDR3 length: 13; D gene: -; clone size: -; V gene: TRBV28; CDR3 DNA: TGTGCCAGCAGTTTATTTGGGATCCACGAGCAGTACTTC; CDR3 protein: CASSLFGIHEQYF
J gene: TRBJ2-2; CDR3 length: 15; D gene: -; clone size: -; V gene: TRBV2; CDR3 DNA: TGTGCCAGCAGTGAATCGGCGGGATTTACCGGGGAGCTGTTTTTT; CDR3 protein: CASSESAGFTGELFF
J gene: TRBJ2-1; CDR3 length: 11; D gene: -; clone size: -; V gene: TRBV20-1; CDR3 DNA: TGCAGTGCTAGAGGACAGCTCGGGCAGTTCTTC; CDR3 protein: CSARGQLGQFF
J gene: TRBJ2-5; CDR3 length: 15; D gene: -; clone size: -; V gene: TRBV15; CDR3 DNA: TGTGCCACCAGCAGAGATCCAGGGGCCCAAGAGACCCAGTACTTC; CDR3 protein: CATSRDPGAQETQYF
J gene: TRBJ2-3; CDR3 length: 12; D gene: -; clone size: -; V gene: TRBV11-2; CDR3 DNA: TGTGCCAGCAGCTGGGGCGCAGATACGCAGTATTTT; CDR3 protein: CASSWGADTQYF
J gene: TRBJ2-7; CDR3 length: 16; D gene: TRBD2; clone size: few; V gene: TRBV7-2; CDR3 DNA: TGTGCCAGCAGCTTACAAGGGGGACTAGCGGGAGACGAGCAGTACTTC; CDR3 protein: CASSLQGGLAGDEQYF
J gene: TRBJ1-5; CDR3 length: 15; D gene: TRBD1; clone size: -; V gene: TRBV6-1; CDR3 DNA: TGTGCCAGCAGTCCGGACAGGGGAGGCAATCAGCCCCAGCATTTT; CDR3 protein: CASSPDRGGNQPQHF
J gene: TRBJ2-1; CDR3 length: 12; D gene: -; clone size: -; V gene: TRBV7-9; CDR3 DNA: TGTGCCAGCAGCTTAGACCACAATGAGCAGTTCTTC; CDR3 protein: CASSLDHNEQFF
J gene: TRBJ1-1; CDR3 length: 15; D gene: TRBD1; clone size: -; V gene: TRBV27; CDR3 DNA: TGTGCCAGCAGCCAAGGACAGGGTTGGAACACTGAAGCTTTCTTT; CDR3 protein: CASSQGQGWNTEAFF
J gene: TRBJ1-4; CDR3 length: 14; D gene: -; clone size: -; V gene: TRBV5-4; CDR3 DNA: TGTGCCAGCAGCTTGGCGTCGGGGCGTGAAAAACTGTTTTTT; CDR3 protein: CASSLASGREKLFF
J gene: TRBJ2-5; CDR3 length: 12; D gene: TRBD1; clone size: few; V gene: TRBV29-1; CDR3 DNA: TGCAGCGCCAGGACAGGTGGGGAGACCCAGTACTTC; CDR3 protein: CSARTGGETQYF
J gene: TRBJ1-6; CDR3 length: 12; D gene: -; clone size: -; V gene: TRBV10-3; CDR3 DNA: TGTGCCAGCAGTCCCGGGGGTTCACCCCTCCACTTT; CDR3 protein: CASSPGGSPLHF
J gene: TRBJ2-7; CDR3 length: 14; D gene: TRBD1; clone size: -; V gene: TRBV25-1; CDR3 DNA: TGTGCCAGCAGGAGGGGACAGGGATCCTACGAGCAGTACTTC; CDR3 protein: CASRRGQGSYEQYF
J gene: TRBJ2-2; CDR3 length: 15; D gene: -; clone size: -; V gene: TRBV15; CDR3 DNA: TGTGCCACCAGCAGAGGTAGACCAGGGGCCGGGGAGCTGTTTTTT; CDR3 protein: CATSRGRPGAGELFF
J gene: TRBJ2-3; CDR3 length: 15; D gene: -; clone size: -; V gene: TRBV28; CDR3 DNA: TGTGCCAGCAGTAGCCAGGGCCAGGGGACAGATACGCAGTATTTT; CDR3 protein: CASSSQGQGTDTQYF
J gene: TRBJ2-3; CDR3 length: 15; D gene: -; clone size: once; V gene: TRBV7-8; CDR3 DNA: TGTGCCAGCAGCAGGGGACACCTGAGCACAGATACGCAGTATTTT; CDR3 protein: CASSRGHLSTDTQYF
J gene: TRBJ2-2; CDR3 length: 14; D gene: -; clone size: -; V gene: TRBV11-3; CDR3 DNA: TGTGCCAGCCGCTTGGGCGGAGACACCGGGGAGCTGTTTTTT; CDR3 protein: CASRLGGDTGELFF
J gene: TRBJ1-2; CDR3 length: 13; D gene: -; clone size: -; V gene: TRBV28; CDR3 DNA: TGTGCCAGCAGTGCTCCAGGGAGGTATGGCTACACCTTC; CDR3 protein: CASSAPGRYGYTF
J gene: TRBJ2-3; CDR3 length: 15; D gene: TRBD1; clone size: -; V gene: TRBV10-3; CDR3 DNA: TGTGCCATCAGTTCACAGGGGTTTGGTACAGATACGCAGTATTTT; CDR3 protein: CAISSQGFGTDTQYF
J gene: TRBJ1-1; CDR3 length: 14; D gene: -; clone size: -; V gene: TRBV27; CDR3 DNA: TGTGCCAGCAGTTTGGGTTTGATGAACACTGAAGCTTTCTTT; CDR3 protein: CASSLGLMNTEAFF
J gene: TRBJ2-1; CDR3 length: 15; D gene: TRBD2; clone size: many; V gene: TRBV27; CDR3 DNA: TGTGCCAGCAGCCCCTTCCTAGCGGGAGCAAGGGAGCAGTTCTTC; CDR3 protein: CASSPFLAGAREQFF
J gene: TRBJ1-2; CDR3 length: 15; D gene: -; clone size: -; V gene: TRBV4-2; CDR3 DNA: TGTGCCAGCAGCCCCCCGGCCTTACCGGGAGATGGCTACACCTTC; CDR3 protein: CASSPPALPGDGYTF
J gene: TRBJ2-7; CDR3 length: 15; D gene: TRBD2; clone size: once; V gene: TRBV2; CDR3 DNA: TGTGCCAGCAGCCGAGGGACTAGCGGGCTCTACGAGCAGTACTTC; CDR3 protein: CASSRGTSGLYEQYF
J gene: TRBJ2-2; CDR3 length: 15; D gene: -; clone size: -; V gene: TRBV4-2; CDR3 DNA: TGTGCCAGCAGCCAAGCGGGGGGCTCGGCCGGGGAGCTGTTTTTT; CDR3 protein: CASSQAGGSAGELFF
J gene: TRBJ2-2; CDR3 length: 15; D gene: TRBD2; clone size: -; V gene: TRBV28; CDR3 DNA: TGTGCCAGCAGGTATAGCGGGACGAACACCGGGGAGCTGTTTTTT; CDR3 protein: CASRYSGTNTGELFF
J gene: TRBJ2-3; CDR3 length: 14; D gene: -; clone size: few; V gene: TRBV11-2; CDR3 DNA: TGTGCCAGCAGCTTATCGGCCGATGGGGATACGCAGTATTTT; CDR3 protein: CASSLSADGDTQYF
J gene: TRBJ2-3; CDR3 length: 14; D gene: -; clone size: once; V gene: TRBV15; CDR3 DNA: TGTGCCACCAGCAGATTCAGTAGGGAAGATACGCAGTATTTT; CDR3 protein: CATSRFSREDTQYF
J gene: TRBJ2-2; CDR3 length: 17; D gene: -; clone size: -; V gene: TRBV7-9; CDR3 DNA: TGTGCCAGCAGCCTGTACAGGGGCGGGGCGAACACCGGGGAGCTGTTTTTT; CDR3 protein: CASSLYRGGANTGELFF
J gene: TRBJ2-2; CDR3 length: 16; D gene: TRBD1; clone size: -; V gene: TRBV28; CDR3 DNA: TGTGCCAGCAGTAGTGCAGGGACAGGCCTCACCGGGGAGCTGTTTTTT; CDR3 protein: CASSSAGTGLTGELFF
J gene: TRBJ1-1; CDR3 length: 14; D gene: TRBD1; clone size: -; V gene: TRBV2; CDR3 DNA: TGTGCCAGCAGTGAGTCAGGGGGGGCCACTGAAGCTTTCTTT; CDR3 protein: CASSESGGATEAFF
J gene: TRBJ2-5; CDR3 length: 17; D gene: -; clone size: -; V gene: TRBV29-1; CDR3 DNA: TGCAGCGTCGGGTGGCTAGCCCCACTCTCCGGCGGGGAGACCCAGTACTTC; CDR3 protein: CSVGWLAPLSGGETQYF
J gene: TRBJ2-7; CDR3 length: 14; D gene: TRBD2; clone size: -; V gene: TRBV6-5; CDR3 DNA: TGTGCCAGCAGTTACGATCCGACTAGCGACGAGCAGTACTTC; CDR3 protein: CASSYDPTSDEQYF
J gene: TRBJ2-2; CDR3 length: 16; D gene: TRBD2; clone size: -; V gene: TRBV5-4; CDR3 DNA: TGTGCCAGTAGCCCGGGGACTAGCGCGAGGACCGGGGAGCTGTTTTTT; CDR3 protein: CASSPGTSARTGELFF